Below, 5 T cell receptor beta chains from the same sample are listed, as sequenced in a study of T cells in Graves' hyperthyroidism and ophthalmopathy. TCR beta CDR3 regions were amplified from RNA. Initially, a first-round RT-PCR of the TCR CDR3 employed the HTBI primer set. MiXCR, run by TCRdb on the multiplex PCR reads, gives a single entry per CDR3 protein. The table has more than 300,000 distinct CDR3 sequences, 14% seen once. The specimen sequenced was blood. Every receptor here comes from a young woman with Graves' ophthalmopathy.

Concerning this clonotype itself: This clone may be a read error of a much larger clone one base away. V and J are TRBV29-1 and TRBJ2-5; D not resolved. The V end lost 3 bases, the J end lost 6 bases, and 8 bases lay between the germline ends. CDR1 is SQVTM and CDR2 is ANQGSEA in the germline V gene. This CDR3 comprises 11 residues. CDR3 in DNA: TGCAGCGTTGATGGGGAACAGACCCAGTACTTC. It yields the protein CSVDGEQTQYF.

The table lists this clonotype with a few counts. This chain uses TRBV7-9 with TRBJ1-2, with D maybe TRBD1 (6 bases). The germline V gene encodes CDR1 SEHNR and CDR2 FQNEAQ (reference sequence). This CDR3 comprises 15 residues. With 2 bases removed from V and 4 bases from J, the gap between germline ends came to 14 bases. CDR3 residues: CASSLPPRGIYGYTF. CDR3 nucleotide sequence: TGTGCCAGCAGCTTACCCCCCAGGGGAATCTATGGCTACACCTTC.

In this sample, this clonotype turned up many times. The V call is TRBV18, the J call TRBJ1-5; no reliable D call. With 4 bases removed from V and 4 bases from J, the gap between germline ends came to 17 bases. The CDR3 length is 16 residues. Germline CDR1 KGHSH, CDR2 LQKENI. The CDR3 sequence: CASSLGYSYANQPQHF. The CDR3 DNA follows: TGTGCCAGCTCACTCGGATATTCCTACGCAAATCAGCCCCAGCATTTT.

In its sample, this clonotype was seen many times. The CDR3 DNA sequence: TGTGCCACCAGGGGGTGGACTGAAGCTTTCTTT. Its translation is CATRGWTEAFF. The chain links TRBV19 to TRBJ1-1; TRBD1 aligns across 7 bases. Looked up from germline, CDR1 is LNHDA and CDR2 is SQIVND (reference sequence). V gave up 10 bases and J gave up 5 bases; unmatched junction bases: 4. The CDR3 has 11 amino acids.

Ten or more counts support this clonotype. The chain links TRBV28 to TRBJ1-1, with D maybe TRBD1 (6 bases). CDR3 length: 15 residues. The V end lost 1 base, the J end lost 3 bases, and 12 bases lay between the germline ends. CDR1 is MDHEN and CDR2 is SYDVKM in the germline V gene. As DNA, the CDR3 is TGTGCCAGCAGTTTATTGGGGGGCGGAGACACTGAAGCTTTCTTT. This encodes CASSLLGGGDTEAFF.